This record covers a single TCR beta chain. As originally analysed: By means of reference gene primer amplification, nucleated cell counts were estimated. The repertoire was sequenced with immunoSEQ multiplex PCR; TCRdb's copy has only in-frame clones and lacks some. V, J and clone size derive from that table, while D and trimming were established from the DNA sequence. The sample includes more than 65,000 clones, around 86% of them seen just once. The data were taken from a study of blood T cell repertoires in COVID-19. Overall study: Spain, Italy and the United States supplied samples that represented acute and convalescent COVID-19. Sample material is recorded as cDNA or gDNA derived from T cells, B-cell-depleted T cells, or PBMCs.

This CDR3 is 14 amino acids long. V lost 3 bases to trimming and J lost 11 bases; unmatched junction nucleotides: 8. CDR1 and CDR2 from the germline V gene are SGDLS and YYNGEE. The chain carries TRBV9 and TRBJ1-6; 7 bases are a match to TRBD1. The source of this sequence is a man aged 45-65 years with active COVID-19. The sample consisted of peripheral blood. The CDR3 loop reads CASSADRVLTPLHF. CDR3 DNA sequence: TGTGCCAGCAGCGCCGACAGGGTACTCACACCCCTCCACTTT.